This TCR beta chain was found in a study of human T cells and chemical hapten exposure. TCRdb ran MiXCR on the RACE reads and lists one entry per CDR3 protein. The table has about 40,000 distinct CDR3 sequences, approximately 3.3% seen once. This clonotype was found many times. Time point reported: patch test 2, 6 weeks after DPC sensitization. The treatment here: therapeutic diphenylcyclopropenone sensitization with weekly scalp DPC. Sequencing started from total RNA isolated from unfractionated whole blood. This receptor was taken from a man aged 40-55 years with alopecia areata. Some clones in this sample may be carry-over from other donors' samples. The sample here was whole blood, taken in connection with sensitization to the hapten diphenylcyclopropenone (DPC).

DNA for the CDR3: TGTGCCAGTAGTACTTCGAGTGGCCCCTATGAAAAACTGTTTTTT. Its protein product is CASSTSSGPYEKLFF. The chain uses TRBV19 and TRBJ1-4; D is undetermined. CDR3 size: 15 residues. CDR1 and CDR2 from the germline V gene are LNHDA and SQIVND (reference sequence). V gave up 4 bases and J gave up 6 bases, with 15 bases separating them.